This entry lists 10 T cell receptor beta chains sequenced from one sample in a study of identical twins. Each CDR3 protein is one row after TCRdb ran MiXCR on the 5' RACE reads. The sample records roughly 1,500,000 distinct CDR3 sequences, 25% to 35% being singletons. Sequences were obtained from cord blood. The source is a newborn girl in good health.

This clonotype was observed a handful of times. The chain combines TRBV14 with TRBJ2-4; 9 bases map to TRBD1. The J call may be in error: the DNA end matches TRBJ2-7 better. Germline lookup yields CDR1 SGHDN and CDR2 FVKESK. The CDR3 is 16 residues long. CDR3 residues: CASSQYRDRVRDEQYF. CDR3 bases: TGTGCCAGCAGCCAATACCGGGACAGGGTGCGCGACGAGCAGTACTTC.

The sample holds many counts of this clonotype. The chain couples TRBV7-9 to TRBJ1-2, with D hard to call. Trimming removed 0 bases from V and 12 bases from J, with 17 bases in between. CDR1 and CDR2 (germline): SEHNR, FQNEAQ (reference sequence). The CDR3 is 14 amino acids. DNA for the CDR3: TGTGCCAGCAGCTTAGCAACCTCAGGTGTTGGGAACACCTTC. It is translated as CASSLATSGVGNTF.

This clonotype was seen a handful of times. The rearrangement uses TRBV6-5 and TRBJ2-1; no reliable D call. The V end lost 4 bases, the J end lost 3 bases, and 16 bases lay between the germline ends. There are 16 residues in the CDR3. CDR1 and CDR2 (germline): MNHEY, SVGAGI. In DNA form, the CDR3 reads TGTGCCAGCAGTTCCATTAGGCACACCTTCTACAATGAGCAGTTCTTC. It specifies CASSSIRHTFYNEQFF.

As regards this clonotype: Sequence at one end of the junction differs from germline and may be a read error. The rearrangement uses TRBV6-5 and TRBJ2-3; weak D call: TRBD1 (5 bases). Germline V lookup: CDR1 MNHEY, CDR2 SVGAGI. This CDR3 comprises 16 residues. CDR3 nucleotides: TGTACCAGCAGTACTACAGGAATTACTAGCACAGATACGCAGTATTTT. Protein sequence: CTSSTTGITSTDTQYF.

V is TRBV6-5 and J is TRBJ2-2, with D hard to call. Germline assignment: CDR1 MNHEY and CDR2 SVGAGI. V was trimmed by 6 bases and J by 7 bases, leaving 12 bases between them. The CDR3 is 13 residues long. The CDR3 protein is CASSPYGVGELFF. CDR3 DNA sequence: TGTGCCAGCAGCCCATATGGGGTCGGGGAGCTGTTTTTT.

V is TRBV27 and J is TRBJ1-5; no firm D call. The CDR3 spans 15 residues. The germline CDR1 and CDR2 sequences are MNHEY and SMNVEV (reference sequence). V gave up 3 bases and J gave up 0 bases, with 9 bases separating them. CDR3 loop: CASSLKPYSNQPQHF. In nucleotides, the CDR3 is TGTGCCAGCAGTTTGAAACCTTATAGCAATCAGCCCCAGCATTTT.

This chain uses TRBV27 with TRBJ1-4; D uncertain. Germline assignment: CDR1 MNHEY and CDR2 SMNVEV (reference sequence). The CDR3 spans 12 residues. V dropped 4 bases and J dropped 6 bases, with 6 bases sitting between them. CDR3 sequence reads: CASSSGDEKLFF. The CDR3 coding sequence is TGTGCCAGCAGTTCCGGGGATGAAAAACTGTTTTTT.

In this sample, this clonotype turned up a few times. The J gene is TRBJ1-5, the V gene TRBV6-5, with D maybe TRBD1 (5 bases). Trimming stripped 6 bases from V and 1 base from J, with 13 bases between. This CDR3 region has 15 residues. Per germline, CDR1 MNHEY and CDR2 SVGAGI. The CDR3 loop reads CASSRARESNQPQHF. DNA of the CDR3: TGTGCCAGCAGCCGAGCCAGGGAGAGCAATCAGCCCCAGCATTTT.

The rearrangement joins TRBV29-1 to TRBJ2-7; 10 positions agree with TRBD2. Germline V gene data show CDR1 as SQVTM and CDR2 as ANQGSEA. After removal of 6 bases from V and 7 bases from J, the junction contained 12 bases not matched to a gene. The CDR3 is 14 residues long. DNA of the CDR3: TGCAGCGTACGCACCTCTATAGCGGGAGGTGAGCAGTACTTC. Protein sequence: CSVRTSIAGGEQYF.

The rearrangement links TRBV6-5 to TRBJ2-5; 12 bases line up with TRBD1. CDR3 length: 17 residues. Germline lookup yields CDR1 MNHEY and CDR2 SVGAGI. V lost 3 bases to trimming and J lost 11 bases; unmatched junction nucleotides: 16. Here the CDR3 DNA reads TGTGCCAGCAGTTATAACACCGGGACAGGGGGCCGGAATGAGCAGTACTTC. Its translation: CASSYNTGTGGRNEQYF.